This is a list of T cell receptor beta chains from one sample in a study of CD8+CD57+ T cells in acquired aplastic anemia. TCRdb re-called the reads through MiXCR, storing one row per CDR3 protein. This table holds 180,000 or so distinct CDR3 sequences, around 63% found once. The sequenced sample was sorted CD4+, CD8+, or CD8+CD57+ T cells (not recorded which) from PBMCs. The receptors were gathered from a human donor with aplastic anemia. Both conserved end residues are trimmed from each CDR3.

CDR3: ASSLTGGRQYGYT
J: TRBJ1-2
V: TRBV7-2
length: 13

CDR3: ASSLAPRSSEAF
J: TRBJ1-1
V: TRBV25-1
length: 12

CDR3: ASSPGTSGTGELF
J: TRBJ2-2
V: TRBV13
length: 13

CDR3: SVDGTPPSYNEQF
J: TRBJ2-1
V: TRBV29-1
length: 13

CDR3: ASRAGVLMTYEQY
J: TRBJ2-7
V: TRBV28
length: 13

CDR3: ASSPIHGGRNTGELF
J: TRBJ2-2
V: TRBV7-8
length: 15

CDR3: ASSTGASQPQH
J: TRBJ1-5
V: TRBV19
length: 11

CDR3: SARTGTGELF
J: TRBJ2-2
V: TRBV20-1
length: 10

CDR3: SASRDGNQPQH
J: TRBJ1-5
V: TRBV20-1
length: 11

CDR3: ASSVGQGAYSPLH
J: TRBJ1-6
V: TRBV2
length: 13

CDR3: ASSYGRGPYEQY
J: TRBJ2-7
V: TRBV19
length: 12

CDR3: ASSGAGGGNEQF
J: TRBJ2-1
V: TRBV2
length: 12

CDR3: ASSLGFSYEQY
J: TRBJ2-7
V: TRBV11-2
length: 11

CDR3: ASSYGREQY
J: TRBJ2-7
V: TRBV2
length: 9

CDR3: SAGRDHKETQY
J: TRBJ2-5
V: TRBV20-1
length: 11

CDR3: SARVRRGDDSPLH
J: TRBJ1-6
V: TRBV20-1
length: 13

CDR3: ASSQEEGALYEQY
J: TRBJ2-7
V: TRBV4-1
length: 13

CDR3: ASTASGLTDTQY
J: TRBJ2-3
V: TRBV9
length: 12

CDR3: ASIGSGAYEQY
J: TRBJ2-7
V: TRBV5-6
length: 11

CDR3: ASSWSGATSYEQY
J: TRBJ2-7
V: TRBV12-3/TRBV12-4
length: 13

CDR3: ASSLTGAYGYT
J: TRBJ1-2
V: TRBV12-3/TRBV12-4
length: 11

CDR3: ASSESGGIGAF
J: TRBJ1-1
V: TRBV10-1
length: 11

CDR3: ASSLGWREEKETQY
J: TRBJ2-5
V: TRBV11-3
length: 14

CDR3: ASSYGQGGDSPLH
J: TRBJ1-6
V: TRBV5-1
length: 13

CDR3: ASSLRGGGTGMGEQF
J: TRBJ2-1
V: TRBV7-6
length: 15

CDR3: ASSRVGETDTQY
J: TRBJ2-3
V: TRBV9
length: 12

CDR3: ASSKLNLSPLH
J: TRBJ1-6
V: TRBV11-2
length: 11

CDR3: ASSLGQGAMDEQY
J: TRBJ2-7
V: TRBV5-1
length: 13

CDR3: ASSPWGRTTEAF
J: TRBJ1-1
V: TRBV19
length: 12

CDR3: AISESTGRERSYEQY
J: TRBJ2-7
V: TRBV10-3
length: 15

CDR3: ASSLAQTNNSPLH
J: TRBJ1-6
V: TRBV7-9
length: 13

CDR3: ASSEDRVKVYT
J: TRBJ1-2
V: TRBV5-6
length: 11

CDR3: ASSLASGVEAF
J: TRBJ1-1
V: TRBV5-1
length: 11

CDR3: ATSDLGREGRNEQF
J: TRBJ2-1
V: TRBV24-1
length: 14

CDR3: SASAPSRSSYNEQF
J: TRBJ2-1
V: TRBV20-1
length: 14

CDR3: ASSAASGGEETQY
J: TRBJ2-5
V: TRBV7-9
length: 13

CDR3: ASSFSRGLRDTEAF
J: TRBJ1-1
V: TRBV12-3/TRBV12-4
length: 14

CDR3: ASSQAPTGEQY
J: TRBJ2-7
V: TRBV4-1
length: 11

CDR3: ASSLALYYPDRGFPYEQY
J: TRBJ2-7
V: TRBV7-6
length: 18

CDR3: SARDPHVQY
J: TRBJ2-5
V: TRBV20-1
length: 9

CDR3: ASGGRGGTEAF
J: TRBJ1-1
V: TRBV10-2
length: 11

CDR3: ASCPDTGVNSPLH
J: TRBJ1-6
V: TRBV19
length: 13

CDR3: ATASGSVDEQF
J: TRBJ2-1
V: TRBV24-1
length: 11

CDR3: ASSLGQGANYGYT
J: TRBJ1-2
V: TRBV7-9
length: 13

CDR3: ASSVSGIQY
J: TRBJ2-4
V: TRBV7-9
length: 9

CDR3: ASSIGWGGNEHF
J: TRBJ2-1
V: TRBV19
length: 12

CDR3: ASSEDPGAMNTEAF
J: TRBJ1-1
V: TRBV2
length: 14

CDR3: ASSEQGQVYNEQF
J: TRBJ2-1
V: TRBV5-4
length: 13

CDR3: ASSLGRTGYGYT
J: TRBJ1-2
V: TRBV7-8
length: 12

CDR3: ASGLGQTYEQY
J: TRBJ2-7
V: TRBV12-5
length: 11

CDR3: ASSFPPEIYEQY
J: TRBJ2-7
V: TRBV12-3/TRBV12-4
length: 12

CDR3: ATSDPNGADTQY
J: TRBJ2-3
V: TRBV24-1
length: 12

CDR3: ASSHSFRPNTEAF
J: TRBJ1-1
V: TRBV3-1
length: 13

CDR3: ASSLEAGTGNEQF
J: TRBJ2-1
V: TRBV7-6
length: 13

CDR3: ASSQGLSNTGELF
J: TRBJ2-2
V: TRBV7-9
length: 13

CDR3: ATSRDRPTSYNEQF
J: TRBJ2-1
V: TRBV15
length: 14

CDR3: ASSSNPGATYNEQF
J: TRBJ2-1
V: TRBV5-1
length: 14

CDR3: ASSLTAGGLGGTEAF
J: TRBJ1-1
V: TRBV7-8
length: 15

CDR3: ASSMAGNAPGNTIY
J: TRBJ1-3
V: TRBV19
length: 14

CDR3: ASSRARWGGTEAF
J: TRBJ1-1
V: TRBV7-8
length: 13